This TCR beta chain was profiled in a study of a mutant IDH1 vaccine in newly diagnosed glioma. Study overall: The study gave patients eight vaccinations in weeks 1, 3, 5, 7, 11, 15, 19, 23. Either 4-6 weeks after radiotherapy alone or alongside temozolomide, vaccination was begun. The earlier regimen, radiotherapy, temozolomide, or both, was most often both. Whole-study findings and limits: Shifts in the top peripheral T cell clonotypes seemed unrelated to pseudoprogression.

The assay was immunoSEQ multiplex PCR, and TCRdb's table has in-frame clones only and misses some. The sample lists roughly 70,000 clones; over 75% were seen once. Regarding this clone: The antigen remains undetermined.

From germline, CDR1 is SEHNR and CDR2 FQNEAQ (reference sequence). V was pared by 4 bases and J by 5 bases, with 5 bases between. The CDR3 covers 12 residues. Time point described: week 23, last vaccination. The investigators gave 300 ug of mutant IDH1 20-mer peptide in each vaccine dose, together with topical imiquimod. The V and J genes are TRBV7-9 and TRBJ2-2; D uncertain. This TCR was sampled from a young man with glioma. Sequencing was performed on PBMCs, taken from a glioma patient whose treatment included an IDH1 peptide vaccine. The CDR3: CASSYRTGELFF. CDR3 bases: TGTGCCAGCAGCTATCGAACCGGGGAGCTGTTTTTT. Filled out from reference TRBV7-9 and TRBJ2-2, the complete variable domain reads DTGVSQNPRHKITKRGQNVTFRCDPISEHNRLYWYRQTLGQGPEFLTYFQNEAQLEKSRLLSDRFSAERPKGSFSTLEIQRTEQGDSAMYLCASSYRTGELFFGEGSRLTVL.